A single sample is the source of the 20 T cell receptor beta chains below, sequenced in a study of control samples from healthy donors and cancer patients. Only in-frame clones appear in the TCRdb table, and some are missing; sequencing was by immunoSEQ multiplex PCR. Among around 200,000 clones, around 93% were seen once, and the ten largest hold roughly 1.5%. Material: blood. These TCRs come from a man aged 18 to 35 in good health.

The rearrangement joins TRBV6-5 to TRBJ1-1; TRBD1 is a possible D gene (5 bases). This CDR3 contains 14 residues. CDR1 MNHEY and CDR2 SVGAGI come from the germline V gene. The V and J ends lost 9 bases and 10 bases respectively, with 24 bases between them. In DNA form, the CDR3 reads TGTGCCAGTGGGACCACCCCATCCGGTTTGGGAGCTTTCTTT. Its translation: CASGTTPSGLGAFF.

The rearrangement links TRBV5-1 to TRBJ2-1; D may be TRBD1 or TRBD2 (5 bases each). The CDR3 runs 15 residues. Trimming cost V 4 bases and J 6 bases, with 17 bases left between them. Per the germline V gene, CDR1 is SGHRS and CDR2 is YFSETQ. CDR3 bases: TGCGCCAGCAGCCCGTCCGGGACCGGTACCAATGAGCAGTTCTTC. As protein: CASSPSGTGTNEQFF.

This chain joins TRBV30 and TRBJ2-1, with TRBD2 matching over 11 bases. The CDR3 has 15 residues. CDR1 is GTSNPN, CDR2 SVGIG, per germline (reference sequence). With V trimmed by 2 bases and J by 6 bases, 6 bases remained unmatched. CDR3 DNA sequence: TGTGCCTGGAGTCGTAATAGCGGGGGGGCCAATGAGCAGTTCTTC. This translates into CAWSRNSGGANEQFF.

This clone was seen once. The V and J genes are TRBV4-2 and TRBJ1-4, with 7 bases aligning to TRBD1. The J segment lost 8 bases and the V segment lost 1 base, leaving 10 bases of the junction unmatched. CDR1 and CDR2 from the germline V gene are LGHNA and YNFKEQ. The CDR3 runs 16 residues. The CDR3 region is CASSQGTGAVEEKLFF. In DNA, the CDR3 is TGTGCCAGCAGCCAAGGGACAGGCGCGGTTGAGGAAAAACTGTTTTTT.

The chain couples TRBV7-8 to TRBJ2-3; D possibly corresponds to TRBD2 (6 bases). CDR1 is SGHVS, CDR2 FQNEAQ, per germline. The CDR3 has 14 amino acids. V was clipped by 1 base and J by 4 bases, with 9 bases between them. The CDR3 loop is CASSLGREADTQYF. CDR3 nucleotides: TGTGCCAGCAGCTTAGGCAGGGAGGCAGATACGCAGTATTTT. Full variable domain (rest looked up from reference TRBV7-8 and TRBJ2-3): GAGVSQSPRYKVAKRGQDVALRCDPISGHVSLFWYQQALGQGPEFLTYFQNEAQLDKSGLPSDRFFAERPEGSVSTLKIQRTQQEDSAVYLCASSLGREADTQYFGPGTRLTVL.

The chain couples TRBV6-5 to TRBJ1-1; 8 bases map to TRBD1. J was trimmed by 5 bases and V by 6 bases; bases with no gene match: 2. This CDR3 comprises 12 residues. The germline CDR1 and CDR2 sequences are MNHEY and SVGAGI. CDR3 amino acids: CASRQGVTEAFF. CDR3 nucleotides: TGTGCCAGCAGACAGGGGGTAACTGAAGCTTTCTTT.

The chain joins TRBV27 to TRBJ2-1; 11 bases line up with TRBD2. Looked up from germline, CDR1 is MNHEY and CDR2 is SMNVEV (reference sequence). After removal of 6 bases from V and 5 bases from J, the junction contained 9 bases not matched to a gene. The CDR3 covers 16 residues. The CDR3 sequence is CASSPNRLAGNNEQFF. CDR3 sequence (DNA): TGTGCCAGCAGCCCAAACCGACTAGCGGGGAACAATGAGCAGTTCTTC.

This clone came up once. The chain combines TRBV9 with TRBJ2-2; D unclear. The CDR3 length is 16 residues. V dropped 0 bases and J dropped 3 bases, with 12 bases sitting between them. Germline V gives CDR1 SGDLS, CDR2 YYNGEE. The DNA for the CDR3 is TGTGCCAGCAGCGTAGCTCCAGCCCCTGACACCGGGGAGCTGTTTTTT. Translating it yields CASSVAPAPDTGELFF. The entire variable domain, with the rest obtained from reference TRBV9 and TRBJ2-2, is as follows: DSGVTQTPKHLITATGQRVTLRCSPRSGDLSVYWYQQSLDQGLQFLIQYYNGEERAKGNILERFSAQQFPDLHSELNLSSLELGDSALYFCASSVAPAPDTGELFFGEGSRLTVL.

CDR3 bases: TGTGCCAGCAGCCCCCGGGGACAGGGAGGGGAAAAACTGTTTTTT. It specifies CASSPRGQGGEKLFF. The chain is built from TRBV9 and TRBJ1-4; 9 bases line up with TRBD1. The CDR3 totals 15 residues. The junction had 9 bases not matched to a gene; V was cut back by 4 bases and J by 8 bases. Germline loops: CDR1 SGDLS, CDR2 YYNGEE.

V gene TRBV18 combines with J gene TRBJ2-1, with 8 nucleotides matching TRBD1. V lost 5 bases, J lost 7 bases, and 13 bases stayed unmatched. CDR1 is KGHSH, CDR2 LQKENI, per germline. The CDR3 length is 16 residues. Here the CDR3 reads CASSIPGQGMRNEQFF. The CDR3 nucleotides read TGTGCCAGCTCAATACCAGGACAGGGAATGAGGAATGAGCAGTTCTTC.

The CDR3 nucleotides read TGTGCCAGCAGATATCAGGGAACTCAGCCCCAGCATTTT. Translating gives CASRYQGTQPQHF. The rearrangement uses TRBV28 and TRBJ1-5, with a possible D match to TRBD1 (5 bases). The CDR3 has 13 amino acids. Germline CDR1 MDHEN, CDR2 SYDVKM. V was clipped by 6 bases and J by 6 bases, with 12 bases between them.

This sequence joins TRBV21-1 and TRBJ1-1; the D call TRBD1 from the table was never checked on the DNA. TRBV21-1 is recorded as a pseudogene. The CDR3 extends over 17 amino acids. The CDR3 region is CASSAQGQGRLNTEAFF. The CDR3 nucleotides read TGTGCCAGCAGCGCACAGGGACAGGGGCGGTTGAACACTGAAGCTTTCTTT.

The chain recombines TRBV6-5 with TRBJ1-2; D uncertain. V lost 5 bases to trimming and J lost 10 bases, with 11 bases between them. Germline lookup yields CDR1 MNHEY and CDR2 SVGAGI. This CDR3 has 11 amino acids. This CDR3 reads CASSQSLFYTF. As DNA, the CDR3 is TGTGCCAGCAGTCAATCTCTCTTCTACACCTTC.

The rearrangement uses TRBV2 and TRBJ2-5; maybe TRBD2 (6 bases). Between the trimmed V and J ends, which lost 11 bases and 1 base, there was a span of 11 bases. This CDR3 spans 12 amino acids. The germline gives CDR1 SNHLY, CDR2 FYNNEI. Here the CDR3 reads CAGRGAQETQYF. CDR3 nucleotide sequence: TGTGCCGGGCGCGGGGCCCAAGAGACCCAGTACTTC.

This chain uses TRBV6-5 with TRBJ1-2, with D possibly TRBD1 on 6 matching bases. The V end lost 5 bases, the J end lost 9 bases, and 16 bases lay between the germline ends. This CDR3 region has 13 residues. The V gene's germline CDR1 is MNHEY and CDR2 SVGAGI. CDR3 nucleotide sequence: TGTGCCAGCAGTCCGCCGGAGGGGGGAAGCTACACCTTC. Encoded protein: CASSPPEGGSYTF.

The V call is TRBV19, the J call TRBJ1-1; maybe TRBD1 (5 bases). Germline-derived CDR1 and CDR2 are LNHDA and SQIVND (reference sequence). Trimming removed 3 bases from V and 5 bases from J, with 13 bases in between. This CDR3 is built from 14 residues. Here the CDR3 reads CASSISSGYTEAFF. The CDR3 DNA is TGTGCCAGTAGTATTTCGTCAGGGTATACTGAAGCTTTCTTT.

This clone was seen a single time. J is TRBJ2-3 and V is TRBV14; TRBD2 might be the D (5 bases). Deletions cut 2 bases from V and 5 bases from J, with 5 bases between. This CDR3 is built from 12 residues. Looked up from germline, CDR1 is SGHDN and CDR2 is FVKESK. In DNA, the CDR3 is TGTGCCAGCAGCCAAAGCGGAGATACGCAGTATTTT. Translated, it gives CASSQSGDTQYF.

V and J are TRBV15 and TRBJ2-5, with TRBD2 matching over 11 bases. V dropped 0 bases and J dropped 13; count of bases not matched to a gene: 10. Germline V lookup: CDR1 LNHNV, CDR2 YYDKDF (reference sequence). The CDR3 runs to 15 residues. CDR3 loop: CATSRDTSGGQFLYF. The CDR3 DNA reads TGTGCCACCAGCAGAGATACTAGCGGGGGACAGTTCCTGTACTTC.

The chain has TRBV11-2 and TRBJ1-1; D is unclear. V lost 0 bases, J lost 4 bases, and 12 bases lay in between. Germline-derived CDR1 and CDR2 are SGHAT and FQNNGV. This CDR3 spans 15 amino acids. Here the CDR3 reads CASSLDSLRVTEAFF. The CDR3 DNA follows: TGTGCCAGCAGCTTAGATTCTTTGCGGGTCACTGAAGCTTTCTTT.

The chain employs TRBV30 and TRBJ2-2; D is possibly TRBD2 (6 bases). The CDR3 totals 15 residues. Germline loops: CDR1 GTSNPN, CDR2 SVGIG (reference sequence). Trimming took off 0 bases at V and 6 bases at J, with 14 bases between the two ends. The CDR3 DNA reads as TGTGCCTGGAGTGTAGGAGGGGCTGGGGCCGGGGAGCTGTTTTTT. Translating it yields CAWSVGGAGAGELFF.